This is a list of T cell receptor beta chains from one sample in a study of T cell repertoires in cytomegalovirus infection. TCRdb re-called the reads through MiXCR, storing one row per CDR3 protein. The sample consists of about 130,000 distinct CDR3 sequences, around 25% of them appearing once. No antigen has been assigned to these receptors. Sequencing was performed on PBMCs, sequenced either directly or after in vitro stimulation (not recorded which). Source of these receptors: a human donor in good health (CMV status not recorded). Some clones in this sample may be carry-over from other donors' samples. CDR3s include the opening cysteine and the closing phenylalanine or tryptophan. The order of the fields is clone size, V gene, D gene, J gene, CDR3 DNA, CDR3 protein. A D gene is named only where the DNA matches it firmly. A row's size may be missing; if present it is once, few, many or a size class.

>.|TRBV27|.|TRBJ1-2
TGTGCCAGCAGTTTTAGGGCAGGGATTGATATGCAGGGCTACACCTTC
CASSFRAGIDMQGYTF
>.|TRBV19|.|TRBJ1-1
TGTGCCAGTACCTACAATCCCCGGGACGATAAAAAAGCTTTCTTT
CASTYNPRDDKKAFF
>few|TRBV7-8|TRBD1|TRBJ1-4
TGTGCCAGCAGCTCAACGACCGGGACAGACAATGAAAAACTGTTTTTT
CASSSTTGTDNEKLFF
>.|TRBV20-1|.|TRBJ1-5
TGCAGTGCTAGCCAAGCCCCAAACTATCAGCCCCAGCATTTT
CSASQAPNYQPQHF
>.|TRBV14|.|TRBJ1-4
TGTGCCAGCAGCCAATCGTATAGACAGGACGGGGAAAAACTGTTTTTT
CASSQSYRQDGEKLFF
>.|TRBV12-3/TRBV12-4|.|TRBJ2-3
TGTGCCAGCACCTTAGGAGATACGCAGTATTTT
CASTLGDTQYF
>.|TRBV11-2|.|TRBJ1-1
TGTGCCAGCAGCTTAGATCGAGTGAAAGAAGCTTTCTTT
CASSLDRVKEAFF
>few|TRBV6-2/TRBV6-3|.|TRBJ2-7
TGTGCCAGCAAGAAGGGTGGGGACGAACCCTACGAGCAGTACTTC
CASKKGGDEPYEQYF
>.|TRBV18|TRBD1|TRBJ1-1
TGTGCCAGCCACACCCGGACAGGGAACACTGAAGCTTTCTTT
CASHTRTGNTEAFF
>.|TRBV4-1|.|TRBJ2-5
TGTGCCAGCAGCCAAACAGAGCAAGAGACCCAGTACTTC
CASSQTEQETQYF
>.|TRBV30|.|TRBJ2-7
TGTGCCTGGAGTATCCAGGGGGGGAGCTCCTACGAGCAGTACTTC
CAWSIQGGSSYEQYF
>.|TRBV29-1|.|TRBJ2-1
TGCAGCGTCAGGGGCATCTACAATGAGCAGTTCTTC
CSVRGIYNEQFF
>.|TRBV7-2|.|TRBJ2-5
TGTGCCAGCAGCTTAAGGCGGGATGGGGAGACCCAGTACTTC
CASSLRRDGETQYF
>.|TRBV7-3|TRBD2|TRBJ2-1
TGTGCCAGCAGCTTTTATGGGACTAATAATAACAATGAGCAGTTCTTC
CASSFYGTNNNNEQFF